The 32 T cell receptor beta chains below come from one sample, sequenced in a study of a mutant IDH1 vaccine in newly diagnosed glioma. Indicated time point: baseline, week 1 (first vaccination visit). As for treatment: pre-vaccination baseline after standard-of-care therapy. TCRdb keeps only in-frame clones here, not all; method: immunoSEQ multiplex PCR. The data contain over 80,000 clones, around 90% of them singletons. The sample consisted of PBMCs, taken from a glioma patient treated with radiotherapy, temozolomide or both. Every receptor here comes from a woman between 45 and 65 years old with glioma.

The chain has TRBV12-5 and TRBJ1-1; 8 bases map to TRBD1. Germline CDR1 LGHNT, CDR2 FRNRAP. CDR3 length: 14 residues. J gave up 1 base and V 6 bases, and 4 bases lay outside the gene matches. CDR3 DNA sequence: TGTGCTAGTGGCCCCGGACAGGGGAACACTGAAGCTTTCTTT. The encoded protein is CASGPGQGNTEAFF.

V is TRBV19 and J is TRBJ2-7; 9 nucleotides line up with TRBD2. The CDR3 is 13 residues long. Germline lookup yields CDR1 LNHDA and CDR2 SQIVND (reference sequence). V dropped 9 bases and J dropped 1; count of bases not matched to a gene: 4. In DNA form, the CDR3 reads TGTGCCAGCCGCCTAGCGGGGTCCTACGAGCAGTACTTC. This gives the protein CASRLAGSYEQYF.

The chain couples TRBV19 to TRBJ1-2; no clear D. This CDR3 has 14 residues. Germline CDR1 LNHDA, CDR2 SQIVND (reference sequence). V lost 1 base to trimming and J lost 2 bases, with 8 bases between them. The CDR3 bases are TGTGCCAGTAGTATAGGTTTGGTGAACTATGGCTACACCTTC. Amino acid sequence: CASSIGLVNYGYTF.

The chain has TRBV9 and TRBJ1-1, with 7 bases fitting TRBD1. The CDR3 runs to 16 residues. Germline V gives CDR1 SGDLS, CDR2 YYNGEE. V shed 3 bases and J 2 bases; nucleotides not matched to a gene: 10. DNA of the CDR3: TGTGCCAGCAGCGGGGGACAGCACATCCCCAACACTGAAGCTTTCTTT. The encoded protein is CASSGGQHIPNTEAFF. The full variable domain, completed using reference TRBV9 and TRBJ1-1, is DSGVTQTPKHLITATGQRVTLRCSPRSGDLSVYWYQQSLDQGLQFLIQYYNGEERAKGNILERFSAQQFPDLHSELNLSSLELGDSALYFCASSGGQHIPNTEAFFGQGTRLTVV.

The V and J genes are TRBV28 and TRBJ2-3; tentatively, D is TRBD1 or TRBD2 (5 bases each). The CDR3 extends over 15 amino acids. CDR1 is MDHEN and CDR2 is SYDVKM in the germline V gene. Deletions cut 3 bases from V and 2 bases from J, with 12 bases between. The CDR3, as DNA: TGTGCCAGCAGTTTGGGACCTATGTCCACAGATACGCAGTATTTT. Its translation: CASSLGPMSTDTQYF.

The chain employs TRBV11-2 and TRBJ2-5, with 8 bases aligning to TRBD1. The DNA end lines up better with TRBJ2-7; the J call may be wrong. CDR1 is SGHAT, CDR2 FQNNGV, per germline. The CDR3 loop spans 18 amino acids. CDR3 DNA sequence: TGTGCCAGCAGCTTAGTGCCCCAGGGGGCCCAGCGCTCCTACGAGCAGTACTTC. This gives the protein CASSLVPQGAQRSYEQYF.

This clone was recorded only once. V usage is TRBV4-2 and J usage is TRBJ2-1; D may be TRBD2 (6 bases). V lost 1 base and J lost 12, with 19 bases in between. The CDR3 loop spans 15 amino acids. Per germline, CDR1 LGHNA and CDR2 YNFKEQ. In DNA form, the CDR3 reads TGTGCCAGCAGCCAAGGTCGGGACGGAGGGCGAGCGCAGTTCTTC. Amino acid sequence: CASSQGRDGGRAQFF.

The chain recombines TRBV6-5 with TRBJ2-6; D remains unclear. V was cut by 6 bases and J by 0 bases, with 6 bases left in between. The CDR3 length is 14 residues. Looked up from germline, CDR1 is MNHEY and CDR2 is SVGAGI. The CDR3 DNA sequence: TGTGCCAGCAGGGATATCTCTGGGGCCAACGTCCTGACTTTC. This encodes CASRDISGANVLTF.

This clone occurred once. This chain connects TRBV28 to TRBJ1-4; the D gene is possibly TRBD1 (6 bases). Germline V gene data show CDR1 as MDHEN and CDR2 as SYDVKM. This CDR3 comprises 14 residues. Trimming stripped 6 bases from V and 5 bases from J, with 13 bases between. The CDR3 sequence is CASSQDRRNEKLFF. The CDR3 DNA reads TGTGCCAGCAGCCAGGACAGACGAAATGAAAAACTGTTTTTT.

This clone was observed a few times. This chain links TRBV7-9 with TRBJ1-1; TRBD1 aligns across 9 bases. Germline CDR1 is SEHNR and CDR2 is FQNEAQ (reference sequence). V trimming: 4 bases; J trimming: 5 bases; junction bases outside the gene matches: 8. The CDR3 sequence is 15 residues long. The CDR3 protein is CASSSWDREITEAFF. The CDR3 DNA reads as TGTGCCAGCAGCTCCTGGGACAGGGAGATTACTGAAGCTTTCTTT.

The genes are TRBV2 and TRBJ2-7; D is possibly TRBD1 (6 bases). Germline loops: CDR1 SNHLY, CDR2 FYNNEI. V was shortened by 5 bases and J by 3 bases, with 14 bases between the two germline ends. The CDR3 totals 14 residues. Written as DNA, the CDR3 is TGTGCCAGCAGTCCGGACAGAGCGAGCTACGAGCAGTACTTC. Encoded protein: CASSPDRASYEQYF.

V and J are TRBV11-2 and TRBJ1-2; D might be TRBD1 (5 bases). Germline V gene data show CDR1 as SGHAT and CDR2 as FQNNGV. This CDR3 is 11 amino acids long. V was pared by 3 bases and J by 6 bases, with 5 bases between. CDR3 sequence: CASSFRDGYTF. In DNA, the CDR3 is TGTGCCAGCAGCTTCAGGGATGGCTACACCTTC. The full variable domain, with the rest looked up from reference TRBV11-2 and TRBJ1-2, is EAGVAQSPRYKIIEKRQSVAFWCNPISGHATLYWYQQILGQGPKLLIQFQNNGVVDDSQLPKDRFSAERLKGVDSTLKIQPAKLEDSAVYLCASSFRDGYTFGSGTRLTVV.

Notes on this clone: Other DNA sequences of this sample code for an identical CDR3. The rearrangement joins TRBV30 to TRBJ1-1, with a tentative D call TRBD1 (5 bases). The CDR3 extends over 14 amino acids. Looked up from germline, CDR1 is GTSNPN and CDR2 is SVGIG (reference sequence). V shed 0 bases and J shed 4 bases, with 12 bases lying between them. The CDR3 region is CAWSVGGVGTEAFF. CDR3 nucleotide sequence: TGTGCCTGGAGTGTGGGGGGGGTCGGCACTGAAGCTTTCTTT.

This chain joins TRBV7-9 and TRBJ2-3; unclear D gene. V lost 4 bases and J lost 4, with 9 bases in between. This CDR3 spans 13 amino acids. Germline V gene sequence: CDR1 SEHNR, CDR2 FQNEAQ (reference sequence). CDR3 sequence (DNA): TGTGCCAGCAGCTACGGGTACCCAGATACGCAGTATTTT. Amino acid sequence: CASSYGYPDTQYF.

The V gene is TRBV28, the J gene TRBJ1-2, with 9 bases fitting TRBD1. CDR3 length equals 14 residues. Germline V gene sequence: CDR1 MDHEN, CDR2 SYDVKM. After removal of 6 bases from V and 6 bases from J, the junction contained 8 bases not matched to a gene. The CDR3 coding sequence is TGTGCCAGCAGATCGGGACAGGGAGTCGATGGCTACACCTTC. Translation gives CASRSGQGVDGYTF.

The CDR3 bases are TGTGCCAGCAGTGTAGAACAGCTCAATCAGCCCCAGCATTTT. Protein sequence: CASSVEQLNQPQHF. The chain couples TRBV2 to TRBJ1-5, with D uncertain. The CDR3 runs to 14 residues. Trimming took 4 bases from V and 3 from J, leaving 10 bases between them. Germline V gives CDR1 SNHLY, CDR2 FYNNEI.

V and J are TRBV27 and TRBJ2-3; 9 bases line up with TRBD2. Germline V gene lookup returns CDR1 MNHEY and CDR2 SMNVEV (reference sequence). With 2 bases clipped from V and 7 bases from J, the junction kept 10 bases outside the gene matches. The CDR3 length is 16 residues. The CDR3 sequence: CASSLKLAGAPNTQYF. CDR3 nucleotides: TGTGCCAGCAGTTTAAAATTAGCGGGAGCCCCGAATACGCAGTATTTT.

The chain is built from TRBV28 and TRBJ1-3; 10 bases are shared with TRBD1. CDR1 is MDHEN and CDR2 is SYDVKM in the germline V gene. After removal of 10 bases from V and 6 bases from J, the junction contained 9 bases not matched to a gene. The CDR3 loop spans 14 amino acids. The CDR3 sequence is CATLTGGGPNTIYF. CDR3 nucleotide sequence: TGTGCCACCTTGACAGGGGGCGGCCCAAACACCATATATTTT.

The DNA for the CDR3 is TGCGCCAGCAGTTATCCCGGACAGGGTCTGGAGAATGAGCAGTTCTTC. As protein: CASSYPGQGLENEQFF. This chain connects TRBV10-2 to TRBJ2-1, with 8 bases that match TRBD1. The ends lost 5 bases at V and 7 bases at J; junction bases unmatched: 13. Germline V gene lookup returns CDR1 WSHSY and CDR2 SAAADI. This CDR3 is built from 16 residues.

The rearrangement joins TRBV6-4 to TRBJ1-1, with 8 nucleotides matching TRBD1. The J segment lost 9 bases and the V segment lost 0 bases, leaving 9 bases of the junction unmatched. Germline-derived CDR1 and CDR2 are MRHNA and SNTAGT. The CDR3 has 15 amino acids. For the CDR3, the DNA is TGTGCCAGCAGTGACTCAAAAGGGACAGGAGATAAAGCTTTCTTT. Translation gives CASSDSKGTGDKAFF.

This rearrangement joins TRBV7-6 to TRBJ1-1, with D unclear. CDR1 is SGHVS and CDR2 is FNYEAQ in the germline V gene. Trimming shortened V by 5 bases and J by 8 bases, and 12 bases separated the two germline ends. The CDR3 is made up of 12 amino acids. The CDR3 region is CASSPRRDEAFF. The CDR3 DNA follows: TGTGCCAGCAGCCCCCGACGAGACGAAGCTTTCTTT.

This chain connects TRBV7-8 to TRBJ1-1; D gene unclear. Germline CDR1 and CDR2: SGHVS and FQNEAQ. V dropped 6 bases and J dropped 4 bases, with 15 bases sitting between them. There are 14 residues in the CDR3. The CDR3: CASRSGGHSTEAFF. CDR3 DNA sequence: TGTGCCAGCAGATCGGGAGGGCATAGCACTGAAGCTTTCTTT.

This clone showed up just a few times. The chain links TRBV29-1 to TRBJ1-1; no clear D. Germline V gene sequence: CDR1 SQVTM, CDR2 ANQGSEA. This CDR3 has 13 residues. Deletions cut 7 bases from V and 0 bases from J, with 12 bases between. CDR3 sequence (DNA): TGCAGCGCCGCTAAGGAGTTGAACACTGAAGCTTTCTTT. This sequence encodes CSAAKELNTEAFF.

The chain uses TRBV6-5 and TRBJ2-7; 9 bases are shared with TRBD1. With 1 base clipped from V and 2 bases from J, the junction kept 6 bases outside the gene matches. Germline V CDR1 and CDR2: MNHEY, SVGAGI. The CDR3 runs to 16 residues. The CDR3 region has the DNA TGTGCCAGCAGTTACTTCGCGACAGGGGGTACCTACGAGCAGTACTTC. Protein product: CASSYFATGGTYEQYF.

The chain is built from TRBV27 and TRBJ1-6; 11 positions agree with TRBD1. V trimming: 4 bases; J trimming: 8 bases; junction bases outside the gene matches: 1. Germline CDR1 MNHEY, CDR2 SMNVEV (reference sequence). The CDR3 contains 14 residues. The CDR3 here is CASSWTGGHSPLHF. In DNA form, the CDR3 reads TGTGCCAGCAGTTGGACAGGGGGCCATTCACCCCTCCACTTT.

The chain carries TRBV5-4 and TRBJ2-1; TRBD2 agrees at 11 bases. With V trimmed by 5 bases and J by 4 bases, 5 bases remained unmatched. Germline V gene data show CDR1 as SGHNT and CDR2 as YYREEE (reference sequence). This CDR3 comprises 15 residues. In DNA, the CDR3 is TGTGCCAGCAGGCAACTAGCGGGAGCTTACAATGAGCAGTTCTTC. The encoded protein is CASRQLAGAYNEQFF.

CDR3 coding DNA: TGTGCCAGCTCACGCACAGGGGGCGAAGAGACCCAGTACTTC. Residues: CASSRTGGEETQYF. The chain employs TRBV18 and TRBJ2-5; 9 bases agree with TRBD1. The CDR3 spans 14 residues. Per germline, CDR1 KGHSH and CDR2 LQKENI. J was trimmed by 3 bases and V by 4 bases; bases with no gene match: 3.

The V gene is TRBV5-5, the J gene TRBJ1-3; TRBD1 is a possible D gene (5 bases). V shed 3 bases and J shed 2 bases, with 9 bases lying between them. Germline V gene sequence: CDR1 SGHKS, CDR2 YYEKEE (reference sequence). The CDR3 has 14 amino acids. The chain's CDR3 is CASSSVTAGNTIYF. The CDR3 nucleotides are TGTGCCAGCAGCTCAGTGACAGCTGGAAACACCATATATTTT.

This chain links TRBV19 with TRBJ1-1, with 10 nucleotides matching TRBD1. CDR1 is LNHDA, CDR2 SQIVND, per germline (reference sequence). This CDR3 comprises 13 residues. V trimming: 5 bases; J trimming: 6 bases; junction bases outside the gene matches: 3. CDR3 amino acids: CASSPGTGAEAFF. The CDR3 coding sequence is TGTGCCAGTAGTCCCGGGACAGGGGCTGAAGCTTTCTTT.

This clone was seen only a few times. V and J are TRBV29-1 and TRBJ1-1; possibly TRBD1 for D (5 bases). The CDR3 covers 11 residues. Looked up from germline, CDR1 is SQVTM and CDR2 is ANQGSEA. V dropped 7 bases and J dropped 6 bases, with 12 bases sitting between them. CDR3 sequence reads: CSGGEGPEAFF. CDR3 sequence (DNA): TGCAGCGGCGGGGAGGGACCTGAAGCTTTCTTT.

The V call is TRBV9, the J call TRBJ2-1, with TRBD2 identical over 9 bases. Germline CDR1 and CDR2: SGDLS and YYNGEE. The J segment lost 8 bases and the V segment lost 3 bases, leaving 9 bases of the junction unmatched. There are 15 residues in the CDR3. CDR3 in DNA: TGTGCCAGCAGCGCTCCCGGCGGGAGGGAGGATGAGCAGTTCTTC. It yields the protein CASSAPGGREDEQFF.

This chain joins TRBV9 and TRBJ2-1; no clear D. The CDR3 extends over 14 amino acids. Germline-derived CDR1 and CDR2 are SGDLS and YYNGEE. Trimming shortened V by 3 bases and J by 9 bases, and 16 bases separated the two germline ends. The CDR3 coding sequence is TGTGCCAGCAGCGAAACCAATGAGGAGTTTGAGCAGTTCTTC. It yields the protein CASSETNEEFEQFF.